Reported below is one TCR beta chain. Its antigen is unidentified. The data were taken from a study of CD8 T cells in ankylosing spondylitis. V lost 4 bases and J lost 3; bases outside the gene matches: 3. Per germline, CDR1 MNHEY and CDR2 SVGEGT. This CDR3 has 15 amino acids. Study-level results: Reactive arthritis synovial fluid and blood previously showed some of these motif variants. Seemingly distinctive of ankylosing spondylitis blood was a TCR beta motif formed by eight highly homologous variants. Disease-linked clones reportedly showed significant enrichment in matched ankylosing spondylitis synovial fluid.

Scientists made TCR beta libraries using quantitative 5'-RACE with molecular barcodes. Each CDR3 protein is one row after TCRdb ran MiXCR on the 5' RACE reads. The sample includes under 450,000 distinct CDR3 sequences, 20% to 25% seen only once; the top ten take under 15%. This clonotype was obtained from a male donor with ankylosing spondylitis or in good health (not recorded which). The genes are TRBV6-2 or TRBV6-3 and TRBJ2-1; TRBD2 aligns across 10 bases. Sequencing used blood, either unsorted or a sorted T cell fraction (not recorded which). CDR3 amino acids: CASSSLAGVYNEQFF. For the CDR3, the DNA is TGTGCCAGCAGTTCGCTAGCGGGGGTCTACAATGAGCAGTTCTTC.